The clone carrying this TCR beta chain is medium-sized. Antigen: not known. The CDR3 has 14 amino acids. Germline V lookup: CDR1 ENHRY, CDR2 SYGVKD. V gave up 10 bases and J gave up 7 bases, with 20 bases separating them. TRB was amplified from around 250-500 ng of blood genomic DNA. This sample is part of a study of T and B cells in COVID-19 patients. Whole-study context: The recovered cohort's median age was about 31 years, versus less than 75 years in active infection. Findings and caveats of the study: Highly clonal in active COVID-19, TRB repertoires exceeded healthy-donor diversity and richness at recovery.

BIOMED2 TRB-A/B primer pools were used in multiplex TRB PCR. Using its own MiXCR run on the multiplex PCR reads, TCRdb lists one record per CDR3 protein. The sample holds roughly 8,400 distinct CDR3 sequences, about a quarter seen once. This TCR derives from a human donor who had recovered from COVID-19. Sequencing was done on a sample of blood. This chain connects TRBV10-3 to TRBJ2-1, with D perhaps matching TRBD1 (6 bases). The CDR3 DNA follows: TGTGCCAACTCAAACGCTCAGGACAGAAATGAGCAGTTCTTC. Translation: CANSNAQDRNEQFF.